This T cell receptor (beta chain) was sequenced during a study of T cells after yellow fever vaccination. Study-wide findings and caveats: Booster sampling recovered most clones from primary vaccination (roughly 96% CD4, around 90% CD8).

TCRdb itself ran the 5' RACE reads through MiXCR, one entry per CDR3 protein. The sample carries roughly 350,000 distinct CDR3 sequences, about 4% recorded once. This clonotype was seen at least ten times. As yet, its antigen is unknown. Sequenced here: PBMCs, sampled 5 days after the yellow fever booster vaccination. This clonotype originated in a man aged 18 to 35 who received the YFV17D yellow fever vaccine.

CDR3 sequence (DNA): TGCAGTGCTAGTAGTGGCGCGAGCGGGCGCTATGGCTACACCTTC. Translating it yields CSASSGASGRYGYTF. The chain recombines TRBV20-1 with TRBJ1-2; no reliable D call. The V gene lost 3 bases and the J gene lost 4 bases, with 18 bases spanning the gap. CDR1 and CDR2 (germline): DFQATT, SNEGSKA (reference sequence). The CDR3 sequence is 15 residues long.